A selection of T cell receptor beta chains follows, all from one sample in a study of OX40 agonist ivuxolimab in advanced cancers. Measured with immunoSEQ multiplex PCR; TCRdb has only the in-frame clones, and not every one. The sample has tens of thousands of clones; roughly 78% are singletons. The sample consisted of CD4+ or CD8+ T cells sorted from blood, taken in a trial of the OX40 agonist ivuxolimab. The receptors derive from an adult with an advanced solid tumor such as melanoma, head and neck, liver or kidney cancer. Both conserved end residues are part of each CDR3. Each record gives: D gene, V gene, J gene, clone size, CDR3 DNA, CDR3 protein. The D gene is left open where the match is weak. The size entry is marked missing in some rows and otherwise reads once, few, many or a size class.

NA	TRBV4-1	TRBJ2-1	NA	TGCGCCAGCAGCCAACCTACAGGTCCCCCTGGGTATGAGCAGTTCTTC	CASSQPTGPPGYEQFF
NA	TRBV5-6	TRBJ2-3	NA	TGTGCCAGCAGCTTGCGGACAGATACGCAGTATTTT	CASSLRTDTQYF
TRBD2	TRBV5-1	TRBJ2-5	NA	TGCGCCAGCAGCCCTGGAGGAGCGGGAGGGGAGACCCAGTACTTC	CASSPGGAGGETQYF
TRBD2	TRBV2	TRBJ2-1	NA	TGTGCCAGCAGCCCGGGGGGACCTCTGATGGGAGCCGCTAGCTCCTACAATGAGCAGTTCTTC	CASSPGGPLMGAASSYNEQFF
NA	TRBV7-9	TRBJ2-2	NA	TGTGCCAGCAGCTTCGTCCAAGCCGGGGAGCTGTTTTTT	CASSFVQAGELFF
TRBD1	TRBV19	TRBJ1-2	NA	TGTGCCAGTAGTAAAGACAGGGATGGCTACACCTTC	CASSKDRDGYTF
TRBD1	TRBV11-2	TRBJ1-2	NA	TGTGCCAGCAGCTATGGGACAGCAGCAAACTATGGCTACACCTTC	CASSYGTAANYGYTF
NA	TRBV2	TRBJ1-1	many	TGTGCCAGCAGTTGGGGTAACACTGAAGCTTTCTTT	CASSWGNTEAFF
TRBD1	TRBV6-1	TRBJ2-2	NA	TGTGCCAGCAGTGCCAGGGGGCTGTGGACCGGGGAGCTGTTTTTT	CASSARGLWTGELFF
NA	TRBV5-4	TRBJ2-1	NA	TGTGCCAGCAGCCAAGGCTCAGGAAAGAAGGGATATTACAATGAGCAGTTCTTC	CASSQGSGKKGYYNEQFF
TRBD2	TRBV5-1	TRBJ2-5	NA	TGCGCCAGCCGCGTCGGGAGGGCCGGGGAGACCCAGTACTTC	CASRVGRAGETQYF
NA	TRBV9	TRBJ1-1	NA	TGTGCCAGCAGCGTCGAGGGGCTCGGGAACACTGAAGCTTTCTTT	CASSVEGLGNTEAFF
TRBD1	TRBV9	TRBJ1-2	NA	TGTGCCAGCAGCGGACAGGGGGCCCCAGCAAACTATGGCTACACCTTC	CASSGQGAPANYGYTF
NA	TRBV7-9	TRBJ1-6	NA	TGTGCCAGCAGCCTTGACGGAAATAATTCACCCCTCCACTTT	CASSLDGNNSPLHF
NA	TRBV11-2	TRBJ1-2	NA	TGTGCCAGCAGTGTGGGGCGGATCTATGGCTACACCTTC	CASSVGRIYGYTF
NA	TRBV5-1	TRBJ2-7	once	TGCGCCAGCAGCTTGTCGAGACGCGTCCCCCACGAGCAGTACTTC	CASSLSRRVPHEQYF
TRBD1	TRBV6-6	TRBJ1-4	NA	TGTGCCAGCAGACCTCGACAGGGGGCGACTAATGAAAAACTGTTTTTT	CASRPRQGATNEKLFF
NA	TRBV5-1	TRBJ1-6	NA	TGCGCCAGCAGCTTGAAGACAGGCTCCTATAATTCACCCCTCCACTTT	CASSLKTGSYNSPLHF
NA	TRBV10-2	TRBJ2-1	NA	TGCGCCAGCAGTGAACCTGGGGCTAAGTCCTACAATGAGCAGTTCTTC	CASSEPGAKSYNEQFF
NA	TRBV2	TRBJ2-3	NA	TGTGCCAGCAGTGAAGCCGAGGGGAACGGACGAGATACGCAGTATTTT	CASSEAEGNGRDTQYF
NA	TRBV19	TRBJ1-1	NA	TGTGCCAGTAGTATCGGTAAAAACAATGTGAACACTGAAGCTTTCTTT	CASSIGKNNVNTEAFF
NA	TRBV7-2	TRBJ2-5	NA	TGTGCCAGCAGCTTAGGTAAAACTGGAGGACAAGAGACCCAGTACTTC	CASSLGKTGGQETQYF
NA	TRBV18	TRBJ1-3	NA	TGTGCCAGCTCACCAGAATGGGCTTTTGGAAACACCATATATTTT	CASSPEWAFGNTIYF
NA	TRBV2	TRBJ2-2	once	TGTGCCAGCAGTTGGGAGGGACAAGTGGGGACCGGGGAGCTGTTTTTT	CASSWEGQVGTGELFF
NA	TRBV6-6	TRBJ2-5	once	TGTGCCAGCAGGGGAAAACAGGGCGGGGAGACCCAGTACTTC	CASRGKQGGETQYF
NA	TRBV5-8	TRBJ2-1	NA	TGTGCCAGCAGCTTGGTTATTTCGGAGGGGGATAATGAGCAGTTCTTC	CASSLVISEGDNEQFF
NA	TRBV7-1	TRBJ1-2	NA	TGTGCCAGCAGCTTAGCGCTGGGGGGCAGGGAGGGCGGCTACACCTTC	CASSLALGGREGGYTF
NA	TRBV6-5	TRBJ1-5	NA	TGTGCCAGCAGTTACGGGGGGAGTCAGCCCCAGCATTTT	CASSYGGSQPQHF
NA	TRBV5-4	TRBJ2-1	NA	TGTGCCAGCAGCCCGGGGGGCCACTACAATGAGCAGTTCTTC	CASSPGGHYNEQFF
NA	TRBV6-1	TRBJ1-1	NA	TGTGCCAGCAGTTCACCGGCCCCGGGGGGGGCTTTCTTT	CASSSPAPGGAFF
NA	TRBV5-1	TRBJ2-1	NA	TGCGCCAGCAGCGGGGACATCCAGAGGGGTGAGCAGTTCTTC	CASSGDIQRGEQFF
TRBD1	TRBV5-1	TRBJ2-1	NA	TGCGCCAGCAGCTGGTCGACAGGGACCAATGAGCAGTTCTTC	CASSWSTGTNEQFF
NA	TRBV7-3	TRBJ2-3	NA	TGTGCCAGCAGCTTAGACCGCACAGATACGCAGTATTTT	CASSLDRTDTQYF
TRBD1	TRBV7-2	TRBJ2-7	NA	TGTGCCAGCAGCCCATCACCTGGACAGGGCGAGCAGTACTTC	CASSPSPGQGEQYF
NA	TRBV6-5	TRBJ2-5	NA	TGTGCCAGCAGTTACGGGCAGAAGCCCAGGACCCAGTACTTC	CASSYGQKPRTQYF
NA	TRBV28	TRBJ2-2	NA	TGTGCCAGCACCCCAGATGGGAGTGGAACCGGGGAGCTGTTTTTT	CASTPDGSGTGELFF
NA	TRBV29-1	TRBJ2-7	NA	TGCAGCGTTGGGAGGGAGCTGGGCGAGCAGTACTTC	CSVGRELGEQYF
NA	TRBV23-1	TRBJ2-7	NA	TGCGCCAGCAGTCCGGGACCAAGCTACGAGCAGTACTTC	CASSPGPSYEQYF
NA	TRBV7-8	TRBJ1-5	NA	TGTGCCAGCAGCTTACAGGGGCTGCCCCAGCATTTT	CASSLQGLPQHF
TRBD2	TRBV5-1	TRBJ2-7	NA	TGCGCCAGCAGTCAACTAGCGGGAGACTCCTACGAGCAGTACTTC	CASSQLAGDSYEQYF
TRBD2	TRBV6-5	TRBJ2-1	NA	TGTGCCAGCAGTCCCGGACTAGCCGCGAACAATGAGCAGTTCTTC	CASSPGLAANNEQFF
NA	TRBV18	TRBJ1-1	once	TGTGCCAGCTCACGGGGGGCCGGGGACACTGAAGCTTTCTTT	CASSRGAGDTEAFF
NA	TRBV28	TRBJ2-7	NA	TGTGCCGGCAGTCCGCCGGGTTTTGTATCCTACGAGCAGTACTTC	CAGSPPGFVSYEQYF
NA	TRBV7-2	TRBJ2-7	NA	TGTGCCAGCAGACGGACGACGGACAACTACGAGCAGTACTTC	CASRRTTDNYEQYF
NA	TRBV20-1	TRBJ2-1	NA	TGCAGTGCTGGCAGGGGCGATGAGCAGTTCTTC	CSAGRGDEQFF
NA	TRBV20-1	TRBJ2-7	NA	TGCAGTGCTGGGGATCTGGGGGAGCAGTACTTC	CSAGDLGEQYF
NA	TRBV29-1	TRBJ1-5	NA	TGCAGCATCTCGGGGGGGCAGGTTGATCAGCCCCAGCATTTT	CSISGGQVDQPQHF
TRBD1	TRBV6-5	TRBJ2-7	NA	TGTGCCAGCAGTTACAGGGGACAGGGGGTCTACGAGCAGTACTTC	CASSYRGQGVYEQYF
NA	TRBV10-1	TRBJ2-1	NA	TGCGCCAGCAGTGACCGGGGAAGAAACGAGCAGTTCTTC	CASSDRGRNEQFF
TRBD2	TRBV5-8	TRBJ2-7	NA	TGTGCCAGCAGCGTCACTAGCGGGCGCCACGAGCAGTACTTC	CASSVTSGRHEQYF